This T cell receptor (beta chain) was found in a study of T-cell reconstitution after alpha-beta-depleted transplantation in children. Preparing the TCRbeta library involved the use of unique molecular identifiers. One entry per CDR3 protein, called by TCRdb with MiXCR from the PCR reads. Of around 420,000 distinct CDR3 sequences listed, about a sixth are singletons. CDR1 and CDR2 from the germline V gene are MGHRA and YSYEKL. Trimming took 4 bases from V and 7 from J; bases not matched to a gene: 7. The CDR3 spans 14 residues. Study-wide points: T-cell counts and diversity at one year following transplant were attributed mainly to newly produced T cells. Surviving thymic progenitors and recipient T cells were the source of high TCRbeta diversity at day 60 in some patients. The origin of alpha-beta T cells about two months after transplant was reportedly several hundred expanded graft clones.

This clonotype was counted only a few times. Its antigen is currently unknown. The chain has TRBV4-1 and TRBJ1-2; 9 bases align to TRBD1. The sequenced sample was PBMCs, mostly from graft donor cells, obtained 360 days after TCRalphabeta/CD19-depleted stem cell transplant. This sequence was found in a boy in the first two years of life who had a stem cell transplant for Wiskott-Aldrich syndrome, so the T cells may come from the graft donor. CDR3 sequence: CASSPLQGASGYTF. CDR3 DNA: TGCGCCAGCAGCCCGTTACAGGGGGCAAGTGGCTACACCTTC.